This paragraph reports one T cell receptor beta chain. Its target is not known. This entry comes from a study of OX40 agonist ivuxolimab in advanced cancers. The overall study: Antecedent anti-PD-1, anti-PD-L1 or anti-CTLA-4 therapy was permissible, with roughly 36% having received some.

V was pared by 7 bases and J by 0 bases, with 6 bases of the junction left unmatched. The CDR3 spans 17 residues. Germline values: CDR1 SNHLY, CDR2 FYNNEI. The protocol was immunoSEQ multiplex PCR, while the TCRdb copy is restricted to in-frame clones and leaves out a portion. Of 65,000 to 80,000 clones in the sample, about 93% were seen once. Overall study findings and caveats: Among patients with partial responses at 0.1-3.0 mg/kg, clonal expansion was among the lowest.

Sequencing was performed on CD4+ or CD8+ T cells sorted from blood, taken in a trial of the OX40 agonist ivuxolimab. The gene calls are TRBV2 and TRBJ2-3; 14 positions agree with TRBD2. This TCR derives from an adult with an advanced solid tumor such as melanoma, head and neck, liver or kidney cancer. The DNA for the CDR3 is TGTGCCAGCATTGGGACTAGCGGGGGTTCTAGCACAGATACGCAGTATTTT. Encoded protein: CASIGTSGGSSTDTQYF.